This T cell receptor beta chain originates from a study of cytomegalovirus exposure and HLA in healthy donors. Study summary: In a later analysis, it was reported that the 120 or so validation repertoires had been produced on the same platform as the roughly 610 repertoires belonging to the first cohort.

Germline V gene lookup returns CDR1 LGHNA and CDR2 YSLEER. This CDR3 contains 15 residues. Trimming took 5 bases from V and 4 from J, leaving 14 bases between them. Study-wide findings and caveats: Most TCR sequences were seen very rarely across donors, but some public TCRs occurred in many. Reported results showed that the classifier diagnosed cytomegalovirus status with high specificity and sensitivity.

Assay used: immunoSEQ multiplex PCR; TCRdb lists only in-frame clones, some missing. The table records a few hundred thousand clones, roughly 85% of them present only once. The count of this clone is one. Its antigen is not known. Sequencing input: PBMCs. The origin of this receptor is a woman aged 18-30 years in good health and CMV-seronegative. The rearrangement joins TRBV4-3 to TRBJ2-2; a weak D match, TRBD2 (5 bases). The CDR3 nucleotides are TGCGCCAGCAGCATCCACAGCGGTGGCACCGGGGAGCTGTTTTTT. Translated: CASSIHSGGTGELFF.